This is a list of T cell receptor beta chains from one sample in a study of blood T cell repertoires in COVID-19. Repertoires were generated with immunoSEQ multiplex PCR, while TCRdb's copy carries only in-frame clones and drops some. The top ten clones hold roughly 5.2% of a sample with fewer than 350,000 clones, around nine tenths of them seen once. The sample was PBMCs or T cells enriched from blood (not recorded which). Receptor source: a man aged 60 to 69 who had recovered from COVID-19. Each CDR3 is given with its conserved first and last residue. A D gene is named only where the DNA matches it firmly. The size of a clone is reported for some rows only, either as once, few or many, or as a class for expanded clones.

abundance	v_gene	d_gene	j_gene	CDR3nt	CDR3aa
-	TRBV28	-	TRBJ2-3	TGTGCCAGCAGTTTGTACGCCAGGGACACACGGGGTGATACGCAGTATTTT	CASSLYARDTRGDTQYF
-	TRBV20-1	-	TRBJ1-5	TGCAGTGCTAGTCGGGCAGGGTCGAGCAATCAGCCCCAGCATTTT	CSASRAGSSNQPQHF
few	TRBV6-5	TRBD2	TRBJ2-7	TGTGCCAGCAGTACGCAGGGACTAGCGGGCTACGAGCAGTACTTC	CASSTQGLAGYEQYF
once	TRBV19	TRBD1	TRBJ1-1	TGTGCCAGTAGCCTCCTTTCGACAGGGAACGCTGAAGCTTTCTTT	CASSLLSTGNAEAFF
-	TRBV15	TRBD2	TRBJ2-7	TGTGCCACCAGCAGGGGTGGCGGGAGTTTTTCCTACGAGCAGTACTTC	CATSRGGGSFSYEQYF
-	TRBV19	-	TRBJ1-2	TGTGCCAGTAGTGTTCTTCAGAACAGAAACTATGGCTACACCTTC	CASSVLQNRNYGYTF
-	TRBV10-1	-	TRBJ2-1	TGCGCCAGCAGTGAAAGGCCTAGCGAGACCTTATACTACAATGAGCAGTTCTTC	CASSERPSETLYYNEQFF
-	TRBV6-1	TRBD1	TRBJ2-3	TGTGCCAGCAGTGACCGACAGGGCCACACAGATACGCAGTATTTT	CASSDRQGHTDTQYF
-	TRBV5-1	TRBD1	TRBJ1-1	TGCGCCAGCAGCTTGGCCGGGACAGGGGCGCTATCGGCTTTCTTT	CASSLAGTGALSAFF
-	TRBV9	TRBD2	TRBJ2-5	TGTGCCAGCAGCGTAGGGGCTAGCGGAGGTCAAGAGACCCAGTACTTC	CASSVGASGGQETQYF
few	TRBV27	TRBD2	TRBJ2-1	TGTGCCAGCAGTCCCGGGACTAGCGGGAGGGGTGAGCAGTTCTTC	CASSPGTSGRGEQFF
-	TRBV24-1	TRBD1	TRBJ2-3	TGTGCCACCAGTGATAACAGGGGGCGCACAGATACGCAGTATTTT	CATSDNRGRTDTQYF
few	TRBV3-1/TRBV3-2	TRBD1	TRBJ1-1	TGTGCCAGCAGCCAAGTGAAAGAGGGGGCGACTGAAGCTTTCTTT	CASSQVKEGATEAFF
-	TRBV5-1	-	TRBJ2-3	TGCGCCAGCAGCTTAGAGAGCACAGATACGCAGTATTTT	CASSLESTDTQYF
-	TRBV18	TRBD2	TRBJ2-2	TGTGCCAGCTCACCAGCTAGCGGGAGTCCCGGGGAGCTGTTTTTT	CASSPASGSPGELFF
few	TRBV7-9	TRBD1	TRBJ1-4	TGTGCCAGCAGCCCCACGGCCGGCAGGGGGCTTGATGAAAAACTGTTTTTT	CASSPTAGRGLDEKLFF
-	TRBV7-6	TRBD1	TRBJ2-5	TGTGCCAGCAGGTCCAGCGCAGGGGGCGCGGGGACCCAGTACTTC	CASRSSAGGAGTQYF
-	TRBV12-5	TRBD2	TRBJ2-5	TGTGCTAGTGGTTTGGGGACTAGGCAACAAGAGACCCAGTACTTC	CASGLGTRQQETQYF
-	TRBV20-1	-	TRBJ1-6	TGCAGTGCTAGTACCCCCCGGTGGGCCAGCGGCTCACCCCTCCACTTT	CSASTPRWASGSPLHF
-	TRBV19	TRBD1	TRBJ1-5	TGTGCCAGTAGTAGAGACAGGGGATCCAATCAGCCCCAGCATTTT	CASSRDRGSNQPQHF
once	TRBV7-3	-	TRBJ2-1	TGTGCCAGCAGCTTAGCCCAGGGGTACGGTGAGCAGTTCTTC	CASSLAQGYGEQFF
-	TRBV28	TRBD1	TRBJ1-2	TGTGCCAGCACAGACAGGGGGGGACGTGGCTACACCTTC	CASTDRGGRGYTF
once	TRBV6-5	TRBD1	TRBJ1-1	TGTGCCAGCAGAAAGGACAGGGACACTGAAGCTTTCTTT	CASRKDRDTEAFF
-	TRBV19	TRBD1	TRBJ2-7	TGTGCCAGTAGTATACTCGCGACAGGGAACTACGAGCAGTACTTC	CASSILATGNYEQYF
medium-sized	TRBV28	TRBD2	TRBJ2-1	TGTGCCAGCAGTTCGACTAGCGGGAGCCACAATGAGCAGTTCTTC	CASSSTSGSHNEQFF
-	TRBV27	TRBD2	TRBJ2-7	TGTGCCAGCAAGGAGACTAGCGGATACGAGCAGTACTTC	CASKETSGYEQYF
-	TRBV5-1	TRBD1	TRBJ2-7	TGCGCCAGCAGCTTTGGGACAGGGGGCTCCTACGAGCAGTACTTC	CASSFGTGGSYEQYF
-	TRBV28	-	TRBJ1-4	TGTGCCAGCAGTTTACAGGGGAACGCTAATGAAAAACTGTTTTTT	CASSLQGNANEKLFF
-	TRBV5-1	TRBD2	TRBJ2-5	TGCGCCAGCAGCCCCTGGGGGGGACCGTACCAAGAGACCCAGTACTTC	CASSPWGGPYQETQYF
-	TRBV6-5	-	TRBJ2-4	TGTGCCAGCAGTTACTCGATAAGGGGTAGGGGCTATACACAGTACTTC	CASSYSIRGRGYTQYF
once	TRBV28	TRBD2	TRBJ2-7	TGTGCCAGCCGCCCCCAAGGGGCTAGCGGAACCTACGAGCAGTACTTC	CASRPQGASGTYEQYF
-	TRBV6-4	-	TRBJ1-5	TGTGCCAGGGCGTCGGCCATCGACAGGAATCAGCCCCAGCATTTT	CARASAIDRNQPQHF
-	TRBV28	-	TRBJ2-1	TGTGCAAGGCGGGCGGGGGACATGGATTACAATGAGCAGTTCTTC	CARRAGDMDYNEQFF
-	TRBV28	-	TRBJ1-3	TGTGCCAGCAGTTTCGGGGGGGCTGTCTCTGGAAACACCATATATTTT	CASSFGGAVSGNTIYF
-	TRBV7-9	-	TRBJ1-3	TGTGCCAGCAGCCCCGGACAGCTACCGGATTTT	CASSPGQLPDF
-	TRBV10-3	-	TRBJ2-1	TGTGCCATCAGTGAGAACCAGGGGAGCTCCTACAATGAGCAGTTCTTC	CAISENQGSSYNEQFF
-	TRBV28	TRBD1	TRBJ1-3	TGTGCCAGCACTTTAGGGGGCCACTCTGGAAACACCATATATTTT	CASTLGGHSGNTIYF
-	TRBV4-3	-	TRBJ2-2	TGCGCCAGCGGCCCGGCGGCGGGACGATTAAACACCGGGGAGCTGTTTTTT	CASGPAAGRLNTGELFF
-	TRBV7-3	-	TRBJ1-2	TGTGCCAGCAGCGCATGGCCCGGAGCGACTGGCTACACCTTC	CASSAWPGATGYTF
-	TRBV5-4	-	TRBJ1-1	TGTGCCAGCAGCTTGGCTCCGACACAGAACACTGAAGCTTTCTTT	CASSLAPTQNTEAFF
-	TRBV4-1	TRBD1	TRBJ1-2	TGCGCCAGCAGCCAACTTACAGGGGGCGAGAACTATGGCTACACCTTC	CASSQLTGGENYGYTF
-	TRBV5-1	TRBD2	TRBJ2-1	TGCGCCAGCAGCTTGGCACCGCCTAGCGGAGACAATGAGCAGTTCTTC	CASSLAPPSGDNEQFF
-	TRBV12-3/TRBV12-4	-	TRBJ2-3	TGTGCCAGCAGTTTGATAGAAACAGATACGCAGTATTTT	CASSLIETDTQYF
-	TRBV19	-	TRBJ1-5	TGTGCCAGTAGTATTCTGGGGGGGTTTTCGGGGCCCCAGCATTTT	CASSILGGFSGPQHF
-	TRBV11-2	-	TRBJ2-5	TGTGCCAGCAGCGCTGGAGCACAAGAGACCCAGTACTTC	CASSAGAQETQYF
-	TRBV29-1	-	TRBJ2-5	TGCAGCGTTGTGTTTCAGAAAGAGACCCAGTACTTC	CSVVFQKETQYF
-	TRBV5-1	TRBD1	TRBJ1-1	TGCGCCAGCAGCCGGACAGGGGGGGACACTGAAGCTTTCTTT	CASSRTGGDTEAFF
-	TRBV7-6	-	TRBJ2-3	TGTGCCAGCAGCCTTTCTGTGCGGGCTAGCACAGATACGCAGTATTTT	CASSLSVRASTDTQYF
-	TRBV28	-	TRBJ1-1	TGTGCCAGCAGTAAGGGGCCGAACACTGAAGCTTTCTTT	CASSKGPNTEAFF
-	TRBV11-3	TRBD2	TRBJ2-2	TGTGCCAGCAGCGGAGGGACTAGCGGGCCTACCGGGGAGCTGTTTTTT	CASSGGTSGPTGELFF
-	TRBV5-1	TRBD1	TRBJ1-1	TGCGCCAGCAGCTTGGCCCAGGGGGGCCCTTGGGGTGAAGCTTTCTTT	CASSLAQGGPWGEAFF
-	TRBV6-5	TRBD2	TRBJ2-5	TGTGCCAGCAGGATTAGCGGGCGAGTAGAGACCCAGTACTTC	CASRISGRVETQYF
-	TRBV9	TRBD1	TRBJ1-1	TGTGCCAGCAGTGACTTGACAGGGCTGAGGACTGAAGCTTTCTTT	CASSDLTGLRTEAFF
-	TRBV19	-	TRBJ2-3	TGTGCCAGTAGAGTCGGGAGTCTTAGCACAGATACGCAGTATTTT	CASRVGSLSTDTQYF
-	TRBV24-1	-	TRBJ2-3	TGTGCCACCAGTGGCGGAACTAGCACAGATACGCAGTATTTT	CATSGGTSTDTQYF
-	TRBV30	-	TRBJ1-4	TGTGCCTGGAGTGGCCGCTTAGAGTGGGAAAAACTGTTTTTT	CAWSGRLEWEKLFF
-	TRBV5-4	-	TRBJ2-7	TGTGCCAGCAGCTTGGGGCCCCAGGACGAGCAGTACTTC	CASSLGPQDEQYF
-	TRBV5-1	TRBD2	TRBJ2-3	TGCGCCAGCAGTTGGACTAGCGGGAGAAGAAGCACAGATACGCAGTATTTT	CASSWTSGRRSTDTQYF